This T cell receptor beta chain came from a study of read filtering for tumor transcriptome and immune sequencing. In the study overall: Revised staging placed roughly 8 patients in R-ISS I, about 16 in II, more than five in III.

Comments on this clonotype: The antigen is undetermined.

The CDR3 sequence is 15 residues long. Trimming at V came to 7 bases and at J to 0 bases, leaving 7 bases not matched to a gene. Germline V gives CDR1 LNHDA, CDR2 SQIVND (reference sequence). The library was built from 400 ng RNA with molecular barcoded adaptors for alpha/delta and beta/gamma chains. TCRdb re-called the reads through MiXCR, storing one row per CDR3 protein. Of some 120,000 distinct CDR3 sequences listed, 13% were seen once; the top ten hold around 10%. Study-level findings and limits: RNA-seq captured clonotypes less deeply and reliably than IR-seq.

This clonotype was obtained from a donor aged 40 or over with multiple myeloma. Sequencing input: a population of CD138-negative cells sorted from bone marrow. This chain links TRBV19 with TRBJ2-7; TRBD2 matches 9 bases. For the CDR3, the DNA is TGTGCCAGTACCGCTAGCGGGACCAGCTCCTACGAGCAGTACTTC. Translation gives CASTASGTSSYEQYF.